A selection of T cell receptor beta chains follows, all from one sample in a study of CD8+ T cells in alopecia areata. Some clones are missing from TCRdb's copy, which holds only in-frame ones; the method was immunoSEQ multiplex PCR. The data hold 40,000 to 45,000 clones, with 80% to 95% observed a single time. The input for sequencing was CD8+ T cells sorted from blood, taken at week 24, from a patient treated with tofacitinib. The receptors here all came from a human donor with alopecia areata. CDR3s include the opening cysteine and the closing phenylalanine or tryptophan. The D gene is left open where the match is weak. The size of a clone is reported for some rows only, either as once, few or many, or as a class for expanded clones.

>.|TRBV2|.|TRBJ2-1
TGTGCCAGCAGTGGGGGTTACAATGAGCAGTTCTTC
CASSGGYNEQFF
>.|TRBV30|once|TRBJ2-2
TGTGCCTGGGGACAGTTTGGAAACACCGGGGAGCTGTTTTTT
CAWGQFGNTGELFF
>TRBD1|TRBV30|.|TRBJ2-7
TGTGCCTGGACTACAGGGGACCACGAGCAGTACTTC
CAWTTGDHEQYF
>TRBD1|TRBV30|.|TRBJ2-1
TGTGCCTGGAGTGTAACAGGGGGCAATGAGCAGTTCTTC
CAWSVTGGNEQFF
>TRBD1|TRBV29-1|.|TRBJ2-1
TGCAGCGACCTGGGACAGGGGATCGAGTTCTTC
CSDLGQGIEFF
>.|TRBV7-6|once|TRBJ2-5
TGTGCCAGCAGCTTAGCGGCGCGGGAGACCCAGTACTTC
CASSLAARETQYF
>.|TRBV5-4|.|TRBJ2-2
TGTGCCAGCAGCTTGGAGACAGGATACACCGGGGAGCTGTTTTTT
CASSLETGYTGELFF
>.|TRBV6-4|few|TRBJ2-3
TGTGCCAGCAGTGAAACCAGTGACAGAGCAGATACGCAGTATTTT
CASSETSDRADTQYF
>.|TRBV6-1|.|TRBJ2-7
TGTGCCAGCAGTGAAACTGTTTTCTACGAGCAGTACTTC
CASSETVFYEQYF
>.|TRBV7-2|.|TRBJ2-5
TGTGCCAGCAGCAGAGAGCCACCCGGAGAGACCCAGTACTTC
CASSREPPGETQYF
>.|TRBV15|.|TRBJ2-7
TGTGCCACCAGCCGCGGATCCGACTACGAGCAGTACTTC
CATSRGSDYEQYF
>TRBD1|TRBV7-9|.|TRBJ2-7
TGTGCCAGCAGCCCGCCGGCAGGGGGTCCCTACGAGCAGTACTTC
CASSPPAGGPYEQYF
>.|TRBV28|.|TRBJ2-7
TGTGCCAGCAGTTTGGGTAACGAGCAGTACTTC
CASSLGNEQYF
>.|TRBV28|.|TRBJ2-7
TGTGCCAGCAGTTCCAGGGTCCGGGGAGGCTACGAGCAGTACTTC
CASSSRVRGGYEQYF